Each of the 23 T cell receptor beta chains below was sequenced from the same sample in a study of blood T cell repertoires in COVID-19. Clones were sequenced by immunoSEQ multiplex PCR, and TCRdb holds only the in-frame ones, with some missing. The repertoire holds hundreds of thousands of clones, with under 90% as singletons. The sample consisted of peripheral blood. The receptor set was obtained from a woman aged 45-65 years who had recovered from COVID-19.

The chain is built from TRBV28 and TRBJ2-7, with TRBD2 matching over 9 bases. The V gene's germline CDR1 is MDHEN and CDR2 SYDVKM. The CDR3 is made up of 13 amino acids. In DNA form, the CDR3 reads TGTGCGGGGGCGGGAGGGGGTCACTACGAGCAGTACTTC. Its translation is CAGAGGGHYEQYF.

This chain links TRBV7-2 with TRBJ2-5, with D maybe TRBD2 (5 bases). CDR3 length equals 15 residues. Trimming took off 0 bases at V and 4 bases at J, with 12 bases between the two ends. Looked up from germline, CDR1 is SGHTA and CDR2 is FQGNSA. The CDR3 DNA sequence: TGTGCCAGCAGCTTAGCGGGAGCACGGAGAGAGACCCAGTACTTC. Translated: CASSLAGARRETQYF.

J is TRBJ2-4 and V is TRBV28; 7 bases match TRBD1. Germline lookup yields CDR1 MDHEN and CDR2 SYDVKM. With 8 bases clipped from V and 3 bases from J, the junction kept 13 bases outside the gene matches. This CDR3 has 16 amino acids. The CDR3 coding sequence is TGTGCCAGCGGGCCCAGACAGGGTTTGGTCAAAAACATTCAGTACTTC. It yields the protein CASGPRQGLVKNIQYF.

This rearrangement joins TRBV30 to TRBJ1-6, with unresolved D. This CDR3 has 15 amino acids. The V end was cut by 4 bases, the J end by 9 bases, with 19 bases between. Germline assignment: CDR1 GTSNPN and CDR2 SVGIG (reference sequence). As DNA, the CDR3 is TGTGCCTGGACTTGGGCCAAAAGCGGTGGTTCACCCCTCCACTTT. This gives the protein CAWTWAKSGGSPLHF.

V usage is TRBV9 and J usage is TRBJ2-3, with TRBD2 matching 7 bases. The germline V gene has CDR1 SGDLS and CDR2 YYNGEE. With V trimmed by 2 bases and J by 3 bases, 6 bases remained unmatched. The CDR3 runs 15 residues. CDR3 residues: CASSVGGMGTDTQYF. The CDR3 DNA follows: TGTGCCAGCAGCGTCGGGGGGATGGGGACAGATACGCAGTATTTT.

For the CDR3, the DNA is TGTGCCAGTGGGAAGGACAGCTCCTACAATGAGCAGTTCTTC. It is translated as CASGKDSSYNEQFF. This chain joins TRBV19 and TRBJ2-1; the D gene is possibly TRBD1 (6 bases). Trimming took off 8 bases at V and 0 bases at J, with 11 bases between the two ends. From germline, CDR1 is LNHDA and CDR2 SQIVND (reference sequence). The CDR3 spans 14 residues. The whole variable domain, remainder taken from reference TRBV19 and TRBJ2-1, is DGGITQSPKYLFRKEGQNVTLSCEQNLNHDAMYWYRQDPGQGLRLIYYSQIVNDFQKGDIAEGYSVSREKKESFPLTVTSAQKNPTAFYLCASGKDSSYNEQFFGPGTRLTVL.

The rearrangement joins TRBV7-3 to TRBJ1-4, with a tentative D call TRBD1 (6 bases). The CDR3 length is 16 residues. The ends were cut back, 8 bases at V and 0 bases at J, with 16 bases in the middle. Germline V gene data show CDR1 as SGHTA and CDR2 as FQGTGA. The CDR3 nucleotides read TGTGCCAGCTCGGCGCAGGGGCCTGCAACTAATGAAAAACTGTTTTTT. Amino acids: CASSAQGPATNEKLFF.

As concerns this clone: Other DNA variants within this sample encode the same CDR3. The chain joins TRBV19 to TRBJ2-1, with 8 bases that match TRBD2. CDR1 is LNHDA and CDR2 is SQIVND in the germline V gene (reference sequence). V lost 10 bases and J lost 9; bases outside the gene matches: 17. This CDR3 is 15 amino acids long. CDR3 residues: CAIIIGTGAGGEQFF. The CDR3 DNA follows: TGTGCCATTATTATTGGGACTGGGGCGGGGGGTGAGCAGTTCTTC.

This rearrangement joins TRBV19 to TRBJ1-6, with 8 bases identical to TRBD1. CDR1 is LNHDA and CDR2 is SQIVND in the germline V gene (reference sequence). Trimming removed 10 bases from V and 0 bases from J; junction bases left unmatched: 5. The CDR3 is 15 amino acids. Written as DNA, the CDR3 is TGTGCCACCCGACAGGGGAGCTCCTATAATTCACCCCTCCACTTT. As protein: CATRQGSSYNSPLHF.

The gene calls are TRBV18 and TRBJ2-5; 11 bases match TRBD2. Trimming cost V 2 bases and J 2 bases; bases outside gene matches: 13. The germline CDR1 and CDR2 sequences are KGHSH and LQKENI. The CDR3 extends over 19 amino acids. CDR3 protein: CASSPRAAGTSGEQETQYF. The CDR3, as DNA: TGTGCCAGCTCACCAAGGGCCGCCGGGACTAGCGGAGAGCAAGAGACCCAGTACTTC.

The gene calls are TRBV27 and TRBJ2-3; no clear D. The V end lost 2 bases, the J end lost 0 bases, and 6 bases lay between the germline ends. Germline V CDR1 and CDR2: MNHEY, SMNVEV (reference sequence). This CDR3 has 14 residues. Written as DNA, the CDR3 is TGTGCCAGCAGTTTAGACATGAGCACAGATACGCAGTATTTT. Amino acid sequence: CASSLDMSTDTQYF.

J is TRBJ1-2 and V is TRBV19, with a weak D call TRBD1 (6 bases). CDR1 and CDR2 from the germline V gene are LNHDA and SQIVND (reference sequence). The V gene lost 4 bases and the J gene lost 7 bases, with 16 bases spanning the gap. The CDR3 is 14 amino acids. CDR3 sequence reads: CASSSRDTPGGYTF. The DNA for the CDR3 is TGTGCCAGTAGTAGTAGGGACACACCGGGTGGCTACACCTTC.

The V gene is TRBV7-2, the J gene TRBJ2-3; D possibly corresponds to TRBD2 (5 bases). The V end was cut by 6 bases, the J end by 0 bases, with 16 bases between. Germline lookup yields CDR1 SGHTA and CDR2 FQGNSA. This CDR3 has 16 residues. CDR3 region: CASSIIGGSSTDTQYF. The DNA for the CDR3 is TGTGCCAGCAGTATAATTGGAGGTTCTAGCACAGATACGCAGTATTTT.

The chain has TRBV5-1 and TRBJ2-1; D gene unclear. Trimming removed 4 bases at V and 1 base at J, with 27 bases between. This CDR3 region has 20 residues. Germline values: CDR1 SGHRS, CDR2 YFSETQ. CDR3: CASSPGPIGGSHRSYNEQFF. The CDR3 DNA reads TGCGCCAGCAGCCCCGGCCCGATCGGCGGATCACACCGTTCCTACAATGAGCAGTTCTTC.

The J gene is TRBJ2-1, the V gene TRBV5-5, with D perhaps matching TRBD2 (5 bases). The CDR3 runs to 14 residues. Germline loops: CDR1 SGHKS, CDR2 YYEKEE (reference sequence). With 6 bases removed from V and 8 bases from J, the gap between germline ends came to 18 bases. CDR3 region: CASTRTPTVDEQFF. The CDR3 coding sequence is TGTGCCAGCACCAGGACTCCTACCGTGGATGAGCAGTTCTTC.

The V gene is TRBV19, the J gene TRBJ2-5; TRBD1 is a possible D gene (8 bases). There are 18 residues in the CDR3. Germline values: CDR1 LNHDA, CDR2 SQIVND (reference sequence). V dropped 9 bases and J dropped 5 bases, with 31 bases sitting between them. CDR3 protein: CASSRFGSGQGGFETQYF. DNA for the CDR3: TGTGCCAGCTCCAGATTCGGCTCCGGACAGGGAGGGTTTGAGACCCAGTACTTC.

The gene calls are TRBV7-2 and TRBJ1-2; possibly TRBD1 for D (5 bases). Germline V gene sequence: CDR1 SGHTA, CDR2 FQGNSA. V was trimmed by 5 bases and J by 0 bases, leaving 10 bases between them. The CDR3 extends over 14 amino acids. CDR3 sequence reads: CASSQDSTNYGYTF. As DNA, the CDR3 is TGTGCCAGCAGCCAAGACAGTACTAACTATGGCTACACCTTC.

The chain has TRBV9 and TRBJ1-1, with a weak D call TRBD1 (5 bases). There are 15 residues in the CDR3. Trimming shortened V by 0 bases and J by 0 bases, and 9 bases separated the two germline ends. Per germline, CDR1 SGDLS and CDR2 YYNGEE. The CDR3 DNA reads TGTGCCAGCAGCGTAGACGACAGCCTGAACACTGAAGCTTTCTTT. Protein: CASSVDDSLNTEAFF.

V is TRBV5-1 and J is TRBJ2-3; 9 positions match TRBD2. CDR3 size: 16 residues. Germline V CDR1 and CDR2: SGHRS, YFSETQ. Trimming removed 4 bases from V and 0 bases from J; junction bases left unmatched: 6. The DNA for the CDR3 is TGCGCCAGCAGCACCATAACTAGCGGGAGCACAGATACGCAGTATTTT. As protein: CASSTITSGSTDTQYF.

The rearrangement joins TRBV9 to TRBJ2-2; the match to TRBD2 covers 11 bases. The CDR3 runs 18 residues. Germline CDR1 reads SGDLS; CDR2 reads YYNGEE. The trim removed 4 bases at V and 1 base at J, leaving 9 bases unmatched. CDR3 DNA sequence: TGTGCCAGCAGCCCTACCCCGACTAGCGGGAAGAACACCGGGGAGCTGTTTTTT. Protein: CASSPTPTSGKNTGELFF. Supplemented by reference TRBV9 and TRBJ2-2, the full variable domain reads DSGVTQTPKHLITATGQRVTLRCSPRSGDLSVYWYQQSLDQGLQFLIQYYNGEERAKGNILERFSAQQFPDLHSELNLSSLELGDSALYFCASSPTPTSGKNTGELFFGEGSRLTVL.

This clone has only one observation. The chain links TRBV28 to TRBJ1-1; D remains unclear. The CDR3 totals 16 residues. Germline V lookup: CDR1 MDHEN, CDR2 SYDVKM. The V end was cut by 3 bases, the J end by 0 bases, with 14 bases between. The CDR3 loop is CASSLAGLRMNTEAFF. The CDR3 DNA reads as TGTGCCAGCAGTTTGGCCGGACTGAGAATGAACACTGAAGCTTTCTTT.

This sequence joins TRBV30 and TRBJ1-1; TRBD1 matches 9 bases. CDR3 length: 15 residues. From germline, CDR1 is GTSNPN and CDR2 SVGIG (reference sequence). Trimming at V came to 1 base and at J to 1 base, leaving 4 bases not matched to a gene. CDR3 protein: CAWSARQGGNTEAFF. CDR3 nucleotide sequence: TGTGCCTGGAGTGCTCGACAGGGGGGGAACACTGAAGCTTTCTTT. Complete variable domain (other parts from reference TRBV30 and TRBJ1-1): SQTIHQWPATLVQPVGSPLSLECTVEGTSNPNLYWYRQAAGRGLQLLFYSVGIGQISSEVPQNLSASRPQDRQFILSSKKLLLSDSGFYLCAWSARQGGNTEAFFGQGTRLTVV.

The rearrangement links TRBV7-3 to TRBJ2-1; 11 nucleotides agree with TRBD2. The CDR3 contains 17 residues. Trimming took 6 bases from V and 0 from J; bases not matched to a gene: 7. CDR1 and CDR2 from the germline V gene are SGHTA and FQGTGA. CDR3 amino acids: CASSSGTSGSSYNEQFF. The CDR3 bases are TGTGCCAGCAGTTCCGGGACTAGCGGCAGCTCCTACAATGAGCAGTTCTTC.